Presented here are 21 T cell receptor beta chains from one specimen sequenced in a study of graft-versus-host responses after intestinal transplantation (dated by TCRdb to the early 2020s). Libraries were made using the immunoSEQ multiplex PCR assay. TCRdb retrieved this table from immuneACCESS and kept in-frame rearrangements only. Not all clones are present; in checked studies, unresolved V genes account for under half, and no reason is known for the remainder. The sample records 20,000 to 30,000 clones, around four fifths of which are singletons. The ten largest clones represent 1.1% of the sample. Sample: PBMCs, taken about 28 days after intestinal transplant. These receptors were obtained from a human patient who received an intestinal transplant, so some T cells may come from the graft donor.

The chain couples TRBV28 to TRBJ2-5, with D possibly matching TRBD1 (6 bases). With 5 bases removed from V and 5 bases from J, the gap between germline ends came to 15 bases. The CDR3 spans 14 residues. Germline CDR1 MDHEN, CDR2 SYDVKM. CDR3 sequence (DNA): TGTGCCAGCAGTACCAGGGGTGTTACGGAGACCCAGTACTTC. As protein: CASSTRGVTETQYF. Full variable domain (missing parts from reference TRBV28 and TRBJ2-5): DVKVTQSSRYLVKRTGEKVFLECVQDMDHENMFWYRQDPGLGLRLIYFSYDVKMKEKGDIPEGYSVSREKKERFSLILESASTNQTSMYLCASSTRGVTETQYFGPGTRLLVL.

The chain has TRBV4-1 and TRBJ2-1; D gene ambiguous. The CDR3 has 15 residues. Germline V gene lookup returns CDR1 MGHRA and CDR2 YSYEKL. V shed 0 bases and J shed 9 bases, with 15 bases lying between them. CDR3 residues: CASSQEGPLVGEQFF. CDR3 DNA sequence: TGCGCCAGCAGCCAAGAAGGACCGCTTGTCGGTGAGCAGTTCTTC.

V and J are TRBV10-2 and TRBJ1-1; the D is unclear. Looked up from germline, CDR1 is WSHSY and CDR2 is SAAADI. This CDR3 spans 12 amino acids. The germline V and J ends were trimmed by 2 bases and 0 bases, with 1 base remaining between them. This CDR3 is CASSEVNTEAFF. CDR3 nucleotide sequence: TGCGCCAGCAGTGAGGTGAACACTGAAGCTTTCTTT.

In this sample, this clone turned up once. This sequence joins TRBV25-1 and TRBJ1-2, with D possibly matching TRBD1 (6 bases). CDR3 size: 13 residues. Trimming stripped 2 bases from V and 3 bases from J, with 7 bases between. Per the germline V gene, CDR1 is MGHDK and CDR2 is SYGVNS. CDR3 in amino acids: CASSEPGDYGYTF. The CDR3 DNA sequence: TGTGCCAGCAGTGAACCAGGGGACTATGGCTACACCTTC.

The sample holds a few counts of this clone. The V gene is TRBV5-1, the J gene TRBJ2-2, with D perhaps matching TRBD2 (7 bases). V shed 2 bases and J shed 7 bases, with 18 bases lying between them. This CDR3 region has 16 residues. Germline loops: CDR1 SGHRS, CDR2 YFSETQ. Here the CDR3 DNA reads TGCGCCAGCAGCTTTCGGCAGGGGAGGGTCCACGGGGAGCTGTTTTTT. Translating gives CASSFRQGRVHGELFF. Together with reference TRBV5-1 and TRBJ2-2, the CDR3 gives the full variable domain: KAGVTQTPRYLIKTRGQQVTLSCSPISGHRSVSWYQQTPGQGLQFLFEYFSETQRNKGNFPGRFSGRQFSNSRSEMNVSTLELGDSALYLCASSFRQGRVHGELFFGEGSRLTVL.

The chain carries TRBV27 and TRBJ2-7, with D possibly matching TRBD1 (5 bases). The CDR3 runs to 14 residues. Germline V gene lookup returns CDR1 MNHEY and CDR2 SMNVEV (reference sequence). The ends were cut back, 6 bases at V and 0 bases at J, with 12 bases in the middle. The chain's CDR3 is CASRRQSLSYEQYF. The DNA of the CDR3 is TGTGCCAGCAGGAGACAGTCGCTCTCCTACGAGCAGTACTTC.

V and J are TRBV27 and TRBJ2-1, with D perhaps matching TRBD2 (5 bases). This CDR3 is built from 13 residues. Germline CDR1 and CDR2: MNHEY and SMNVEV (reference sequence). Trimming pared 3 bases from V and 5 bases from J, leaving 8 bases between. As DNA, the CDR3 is TGTGCCAGCAGTTTCTCGCGGGACAATGAGCAGTTCTTC. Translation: CASSFSRDNEQFF.

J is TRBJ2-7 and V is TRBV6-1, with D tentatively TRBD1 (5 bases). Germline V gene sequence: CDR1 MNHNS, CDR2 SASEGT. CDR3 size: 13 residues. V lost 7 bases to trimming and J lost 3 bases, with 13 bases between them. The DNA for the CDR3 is TGTGCCAGCATCGGTGACAGACGCTACGAGCAGTACTTC. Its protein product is CASIGDRRYEQYF.

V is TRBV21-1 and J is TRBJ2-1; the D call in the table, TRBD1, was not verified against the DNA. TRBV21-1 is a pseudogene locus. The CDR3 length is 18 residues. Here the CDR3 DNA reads TGTGCCAGCAGCAAAGGTCTTCGCCGCGACAGGGTGTACAATGAGCAGTTCTTC. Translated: CASSKGLRRDRVYNEQFF.

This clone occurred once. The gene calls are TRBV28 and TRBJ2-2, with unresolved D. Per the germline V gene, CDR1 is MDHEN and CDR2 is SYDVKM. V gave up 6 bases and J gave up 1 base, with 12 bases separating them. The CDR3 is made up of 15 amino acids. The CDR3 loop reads CASRPQSLNTGELFF. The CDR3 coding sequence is TGTGCCAGCAGACCCCAGAGCTTGAACACCGGGGAGCTGTTTTTT.

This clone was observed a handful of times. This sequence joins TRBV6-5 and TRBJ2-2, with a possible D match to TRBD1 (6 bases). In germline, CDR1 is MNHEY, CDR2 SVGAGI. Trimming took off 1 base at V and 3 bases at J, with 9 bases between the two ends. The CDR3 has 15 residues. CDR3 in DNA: TGTGCCAGCAGTTACTTCAGGGGTTACACCGGGGAGCTGTTTTTT. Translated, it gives CASSYFRGYTGELFF.

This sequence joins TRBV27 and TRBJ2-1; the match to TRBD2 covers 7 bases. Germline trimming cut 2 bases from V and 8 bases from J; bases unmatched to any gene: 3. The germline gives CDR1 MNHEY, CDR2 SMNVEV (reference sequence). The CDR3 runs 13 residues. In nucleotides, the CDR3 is TGTGCCAGCAGTTTACTAGCGGTCGATGAGCAGTTCTTC. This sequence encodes CASSLLAVDEQFF.

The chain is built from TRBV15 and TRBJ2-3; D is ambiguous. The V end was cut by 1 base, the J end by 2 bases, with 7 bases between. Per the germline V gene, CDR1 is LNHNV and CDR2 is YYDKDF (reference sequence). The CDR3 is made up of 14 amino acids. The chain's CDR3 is CATSRGGFTDTQYF. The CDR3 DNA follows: TGTGCCACCAGCAGAGGAGGATTCACAGATACGCAGTATTTT.

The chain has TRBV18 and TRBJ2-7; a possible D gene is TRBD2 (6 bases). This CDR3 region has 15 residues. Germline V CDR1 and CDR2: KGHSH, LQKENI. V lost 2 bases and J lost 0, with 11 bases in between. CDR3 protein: CASSPASASSYEQYF. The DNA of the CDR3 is TGTGCCAGCTCACCAGCTAGCGCCAGCTCCTACGAGCAGTACTTC. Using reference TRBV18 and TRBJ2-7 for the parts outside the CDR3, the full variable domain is NAGVMQNPRHLVRRRGQEARLRCSPMKGHSHVYWYRQLPEEGLKFMVYLQKENIIDESGMPKERFSAEFPKEGPSILRIQQVVRGDSAAYFCASSPASASSYEQYFGPGTRLTVT.

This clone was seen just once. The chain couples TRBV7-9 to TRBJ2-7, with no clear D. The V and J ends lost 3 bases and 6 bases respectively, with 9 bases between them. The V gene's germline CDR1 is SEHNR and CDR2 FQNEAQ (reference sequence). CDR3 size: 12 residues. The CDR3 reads CASSLILVEQYF. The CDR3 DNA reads TGTGCCAGCAGCTTGATATTGGTCGAGCAGTACTTC.

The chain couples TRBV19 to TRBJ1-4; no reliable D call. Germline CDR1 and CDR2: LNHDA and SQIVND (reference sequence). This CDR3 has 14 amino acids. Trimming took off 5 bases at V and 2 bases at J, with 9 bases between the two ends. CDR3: CASSGGRTNEKLFF. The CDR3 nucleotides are TGTGCCAGTAGTGGAGGGAGGACTAATGAAAAACTGTTTTTT.

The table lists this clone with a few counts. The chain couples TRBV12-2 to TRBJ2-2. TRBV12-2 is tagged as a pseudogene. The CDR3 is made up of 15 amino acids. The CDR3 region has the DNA TGTGCAAGTCGCTTAGAAAGGGGCGCGGGCGGGGAGCTGTTTTTT. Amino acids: CASRLERGAGGELFF.

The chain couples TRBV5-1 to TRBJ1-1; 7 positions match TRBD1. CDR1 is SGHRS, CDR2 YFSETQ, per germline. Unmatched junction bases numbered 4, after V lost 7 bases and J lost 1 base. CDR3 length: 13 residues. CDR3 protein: CASGGQANTEAFF. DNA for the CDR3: TGCGCCAGCGGCGGACAGGCGAACACTGAAGCTTTCTTT.

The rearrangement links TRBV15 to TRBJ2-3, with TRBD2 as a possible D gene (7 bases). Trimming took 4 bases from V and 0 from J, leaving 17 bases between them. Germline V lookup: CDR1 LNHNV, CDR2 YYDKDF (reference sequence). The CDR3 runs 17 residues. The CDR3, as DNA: TGTGCCACCAGCACCGAGGGGGGGCTTCGTAGCACAGATACGCAGTATTTT. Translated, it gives CATSTEGGLRSTDTQYF.

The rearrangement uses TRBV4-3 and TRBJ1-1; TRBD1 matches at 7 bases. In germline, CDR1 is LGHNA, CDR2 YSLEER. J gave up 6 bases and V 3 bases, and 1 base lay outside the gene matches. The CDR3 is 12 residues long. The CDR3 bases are TGCGCCAGCAGCCACACAGGGGCTGAAGCTTTCTTT. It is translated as CASSHTGAEAFF.

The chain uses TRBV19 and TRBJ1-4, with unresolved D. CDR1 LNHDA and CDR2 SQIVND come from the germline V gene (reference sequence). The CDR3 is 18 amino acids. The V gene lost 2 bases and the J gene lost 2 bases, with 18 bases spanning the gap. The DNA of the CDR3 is TGTGCCAGTAGTATATTCCCCAACCGGCTTGGGACTAATGAAAAACTGTTTTTT. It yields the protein CASSIFPNRLGTNEKLFF. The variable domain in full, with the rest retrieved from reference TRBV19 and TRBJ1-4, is DGGITQSPKYLFRKEGQNVTLSCEQNLNHDAMYWYRQDPGQGLRLIYYSQIVNDFQKGDIAEGYSVSREKKESFPLTVTSAQKNPTAFYLCASSIFPNRLGTNEKLFFGSGTQLSVL.